The 14 T cell receptor beta chains below were found in one sample sequenced in a study of beta chain features in type 1 diabetes. The whole isolated RNA underwent reverse transcription, so sequencing captured expressed TCRB transcripts. Sequencing used immunoSEQ multiplex PCR; TCRdb keeps in-frame clones, though not all of them. This table holds under 400,000 clones, around 12% found once. Source material: naive CD4+ T cells from blood. Receptor source: a young man in good health.

This clone has more than one count but fewer than ten. The V and J genes are TRBV2 and TRBJ2-3, with 9 nucleotides matching TRBD2. V was pared by 3 bases and J by 5 bases, with 3 bases of the junction left unmatched. The CDR3 extends over 14 amino acids. Germline CDR1 SNHLY, CDR2 FYNNEI. The CDR3 is CASSEGSGRDTQYF. CDR3 sequence (DNA): TGTGCCAGCAGTGAGGGTAGCGGGAGAGATACGCAGTATTTT.

This clone was seen a few times. CDR3 sequence: CASSPGQGGNTIYF. CDR3 coding DNA: TGTGCCAGCAGCCCGGGACAGGGTGGAAACACCATATATTTT. This chain connects TRBV7-9 to TRBJ1-3; 9 nucleotides agree with TRBD1. The germline gives CDR1 SEHNR, CDR2 FQNEAQ (reference sequence). Losses at the gene ends were 5 bases for V and 3 bases for J; bases not matched to a gene: 2. The CDR3 sequence is 14 residues long.

This clone showed up just a few times. V is TRBV2 and J is TRBJ2-2; possibly TRBD1 for D (6 bases). Germline CDR1 and CDR2: SNHLY and FYNNEI. The CDR3 is 13 residues long. V was shortened by 2 bases and J by 5 bases, with 6 bases between the two germline ends. The CDR3 loop is CASSERGTGELFF. The CDR3 nucleotides read TGTGCCAGCAGTGAAAGGGGGACCGGGGAGCTGTTTTTT.

The table lists this clone with a few counts. The rearrangement links TRBV19 to TRBJ2-7, with D possibly TRBD2 on 7 matching bases. The CDR3 runs 14 residues. Germline CDR1 reads LNHDA; CDR2 reads SQIVND (reference sequence). V was cut by 5 bases and J by 2 bases, with 13 bases left in between. The CDR3 protein is CASSPLGGPYEQYF. The DNA of the CDR3 is TGTGCCAGTAGTCCCCTCGGGGGGCCCTACGAGCAGTACTTC.

This clone appeared a few times. The chain carries TRBV11-2 and TRBJ2-5, with TRBD2 matching 7 bases. The CDR3 runs to 16 residues. Trimming took 3 bases from V and 0 from J; bases not matched to a gene: 7. Germline CDR1 is SGHAT and CDR2 is FQNNGV. CDR3 protein: CASSFQRGGDQETQYF. The CDR3, as DNA: TGTGCCAGCAGCTTCCAGCGCGGGGGAGACCAAGAGACCCAGTACTTC.

This clone has only a few counts. The chain combines TRBV4-1 with TRBJ1-1, with D uncertain. Trimming cost V 1 base and J 3 bases, with 12 bases left between them. Germline CDR1 reads MGHRA; CDR2 reads YSYEKL. The CDR3 extends over 15 amino acids. The CDR3 DNA reads TGCGCCAGCAGCCAAGGTGTGGTACGAGACACTGAAGCTTTCTTT. Protein product: CASSQGVVRDTEAFF.

V gene TRBV28 combines with J gene TRBJ2-7; 8 positions match TRBD2. The CDR3 runs 15 residues. The V and J ends lost 5 bases and 0 bases, in that order; junction bases with no gene match: 6. Per germline, CDR1 MDHEN and CDR2 SYDVKM. The CDR3 here is CASSLYSGSSYEQYF. CDR3 in DNA: TGTGCCAGCAGTCTCTACAGCGGGAGCTCCTACGAGCAGTACTTC. The entire variable domain, with the rest obtained from reference TRBV28 and TRBJ2-7, is as follows: DVKVTQSSRYLVKRTGEKVFLECVQDMDHENMFWYRQDPGLGLRLIYFSYDVKMKEKGDIPEGYSVSREKKERFSLILESASTNQTSMYLCASSLYSGSSYEQYFGPGTRLTVT.

V is TRBV30 and J is TRBJ2-3, with D uncertain. There are 14 residues in the CDR3. Germline loops: CDR1 GTSNPN, CDR2 SVGIG (reference sequence). Trimming removed 3 bases at V and 0 bases at J, with 10 bases between. The CDR3 DNA sequence: TGTGCCTGGAGCGGCAGACTTAGCACAGATACGCAGTATTTT. It encodes CAWSGRLSTDTQYF.

This clone was seen a few times. The chain has TRBV7-8 and TRBJ2-7; 8 bases agree with TRBD1. Germline V gene data show CDR1 as SGHVS and CDR2 as FQNEAQ. V trimming: 4 bases; J trimming: 7 bases; junction bases outside the gene matches: 15. This CDR3 is 16 amino acids long. The CDR3 DNA reads as TGTGCCAGCAGCTATAGGACAGGGAGGAATCGGGAAGAGCAGTACTTC. It is translated as CASSYRTGRNREEQYF.

The chain has TRBV18 and TRBJ1-4; 7 nucleotides align to TRBD1. Per the germline V gene, CDR1 is KGHSH and CDR2 is LQKENI. There are 17 residues in the CDR3. With V trimmed by 4 bases and J by 3 bases, 11 bases remained unmatched. The CDR3 region has the DNA TGTGCCAGCTCACGACCCCGACAGGGTATGGCTAATGAAAAACTGTTTTTT. Translated, it gives CASSRPRQGMANEKLFF.

This clone turned up a few times. The J gene is TRBJ2-5, the V gene TRBV9, with TRBD2 matching over 10 bases. Trimming took 0 bases from V and 6 from J; bases not matched to a gene: 8. Germline V gene sequence: CDR1 SGDLS, CDR2 YYNGEE. The CDR3 is 16 amino acids. The CDR3 reads CASSVGSSGGFKTQYF. Written as DNA, the CDR3 is TGTGCCAGCAGCGTAGGAAGTAGCGGGGGGTTCAAGACCCAGTACTTC. Using reference TRBV9 and TRBJ2-5 for the parts outside the CDR3, the full variable domain is DSGVTQTPKHLITATGQRVTLRCSPRSGDLSVYWYQQSLDQGLQFLIQYYNGEERAKGNILERFSAQQFPDLHSELNLSSLELGDSALYFCASSVGSSGGFKTQYFGPGTRLLVL.

The chain couples TRBV7-9 to TRBJ2-7, with 9 bases matching TRBD2. V lost 5 bases to trimming and J lost 1 base; unmatched junction nucleotides: 12. Germline CDR1 is SEHNR and CDR2 is FQNEAQ (reference sequence). The CDR3 has 17 amino acids. The CDR3 sequence: CASSVGTSLRKSYEQYF. CDR3 bases: TGTGCCAGCAGCGTTGGGACTAGCCTTAGGAAGTCCTACGAGCAGTACTTC.

The table lists this clone with a few counts. The junction and the germline gene differ at one end; a read error may be behind it. The V and J genes are TRBV7-2 and TRBJ1-4, with a weak D call TRBD1 (5 bases). The CDR3 is 16 amino acids. Germline CDR1 and CDR2: SGHTA and FQGNSA. This CDR3 is CASTLRGWGTNEKLFF. CDR3 sequence (DNA): TGTGCCAGCACCTTACGGGGGTGGGGAACTAATGAAAAACTGTTTTTT.

The CDR3 protein is CASSLTSGGSYNEQFF. The CDR3 DNA reads TGTGCCAGCAGCTTAACATCCGGGGGGTCCTACAATGAGCAGTTCTTC. This chain connects TRBV7-3 to TRBJ2-1, with 7 bases matching TRBD2. This CDR3 region has 16 residues. V lost 0 bases to trimming and J lost 1 base; unmatched junction nucleotides: 3. Germline-derived CDR1 and CDR2 are SGHTA and FQGTGA.